The T cell receptor (beta chain) under discussion was sequenced for a study of CDR3 diversity in severe acne. TCRdb redid the calling of the PCR reads with MiXCR, one entry per CDR3 protein. This sample has roughly 93,000 distinct CDR3 sequences; under 55% occur once, and the top ten carry around a tenth. The CDR3 has 18 residues. After removal of 3 bases from V and 4 bases from J, the junction contained 12 bases not matched to a gene. The germline gives CDR1 LGHNA, CDR2 YSLEER. This clonotype appeared once. This TCR was recovered from a male donor with severe acne vulgaris. Material for sequencing was blood. The chain combines TRBV4-3 with TRBJ2-2; 9 positions match TRBD2. CDR3 residues: CASSQDIQRGVTTGELFF. The CDR3, as DNA: TGCGCCAGCAGCCAGGATATACAGCGGGGGGTGACCACCGGGGAGCTGTTTTTT.